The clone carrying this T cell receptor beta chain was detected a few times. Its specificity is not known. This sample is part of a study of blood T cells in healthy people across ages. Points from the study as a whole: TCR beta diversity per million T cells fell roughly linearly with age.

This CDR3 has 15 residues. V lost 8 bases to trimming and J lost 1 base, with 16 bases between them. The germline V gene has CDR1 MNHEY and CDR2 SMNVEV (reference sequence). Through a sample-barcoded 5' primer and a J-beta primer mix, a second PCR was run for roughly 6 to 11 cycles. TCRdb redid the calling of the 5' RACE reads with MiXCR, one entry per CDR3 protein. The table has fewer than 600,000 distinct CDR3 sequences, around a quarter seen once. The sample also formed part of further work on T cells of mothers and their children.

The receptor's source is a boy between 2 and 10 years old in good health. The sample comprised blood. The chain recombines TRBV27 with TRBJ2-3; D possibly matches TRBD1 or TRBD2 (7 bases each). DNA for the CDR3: TGTGCCAGCTGCCACAGGGGAGGGGGCACAGATACGCAGTATTTT. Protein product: CASCHRGGGTDTQYF.